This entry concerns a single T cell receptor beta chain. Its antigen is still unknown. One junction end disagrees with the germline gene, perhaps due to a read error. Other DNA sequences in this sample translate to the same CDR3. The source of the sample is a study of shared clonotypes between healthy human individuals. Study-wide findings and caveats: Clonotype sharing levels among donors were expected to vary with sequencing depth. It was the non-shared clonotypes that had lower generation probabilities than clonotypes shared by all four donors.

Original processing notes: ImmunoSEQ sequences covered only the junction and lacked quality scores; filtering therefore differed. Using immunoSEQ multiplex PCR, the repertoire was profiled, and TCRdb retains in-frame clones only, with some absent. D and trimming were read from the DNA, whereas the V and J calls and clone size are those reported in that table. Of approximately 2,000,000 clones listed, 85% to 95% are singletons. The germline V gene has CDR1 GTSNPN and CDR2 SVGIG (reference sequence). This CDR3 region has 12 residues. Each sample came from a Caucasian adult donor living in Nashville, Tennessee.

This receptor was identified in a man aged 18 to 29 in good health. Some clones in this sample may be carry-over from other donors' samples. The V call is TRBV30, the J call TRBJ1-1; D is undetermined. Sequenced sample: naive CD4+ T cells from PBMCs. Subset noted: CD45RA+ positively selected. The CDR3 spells CAWSVGLYEAFF. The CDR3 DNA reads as TGTGCCTGGAGTGTAGGGCTCTACGAAGCCTTCTTT.